Presented here are 21 T cell receptor beta chains from one specimen sequenced in a study of T cell responses to AZD1222 COVID-19 vaccine. Sequencing was performed with immunoSEQ multiplex PCR; in TCRdb, only in-frame clones are kept and a portion is missing. The sample has 140,000 to 150,000 clones, 82% seen once; the top ten hold approximately 4%. Source: peripheral blood, taken on day 0 of MenACWY control vaccination. These receptor sequences come from an adult in good health.

The chain has TRBV28 and TRBJ1-2; D gene unclear. From germline, CDR1 is MDHEN and CDR2 SYDVKM. There are 13 residues in the CDR3. The V gene lost 7 bases and the J gene lost 4 bases, with 13 bases spanning the gap. The CDR3 spells CASTPSSVYGYTF. Here the CDR3 DNA reads TGTGCCAGCACCCCTTCTTCGGTCTATGGCTACACCTTC.

The rearrangement uses TRBV11-2 and TRBJ2-7; 8 bases fit TRBD1. CDR3 length: 15 residues. Trimming cost V 1 base and J 2 bases; bases outside gene matches: 4. The germline V gene has CDR1 SGHAT and CDR2 FQNNGV. The CDR3 DNA sequence: TGTGCCAGCAGCTTAGGGACAGGGACCCCCTACGAGCAGTACTTC. This gives the protein CASSLGTGTPYEQYF.

The chain has TRBV25-1 and TRBJ2-4; maybe TRBD2 (5 bases). The CDR3 has 14 amino acids. Germline loops: CDR1 MGHDK, CDR2 SYGVNS. V was clipped by 6 bases and J by 2 bases, with 11 bases between them. The CDR3 loop reads CASREGGSKNIQYF. The CDR3 coding sequence is TGTGCCAGCAGAGAGGGTGGGTCCAAAAACATTCAGTACTTC.

The rearrangement joins TRBV6-5 to TRBJ2-5, with a possible D match to TRBD2 (6 bases). The length of the CDR3 is 13 residues. Germline V gene data show CDR1 as MNHEY and CDR2 as SVGAGI. Deletions cut 6 bases from V and 7 bases from J, with 15 bases between. CDR3 protein: CASSSDLEGTQYF. CDR3 sequence (DNA): TGTGCCAGCAGCTCGGACTTGGAGGGGACCCAGTACTTC.

This rearrangement joins TRBV28 to TRBJ2-1, with D possibly matching TRBD2 (5 bases). The germline CDR1 and CDR2 sequences are MDHEN and SYDVKM. The CDR3 is 15 residues long. Trimming shortened V by 8 bases and J by 0 bases, and 14 bases separated the two germline ends. The DNA of the CDR3 is TGTGCCAGCCGCACCAGCGGAAGCTCCTACAATGAGCAGTTCTTC. Its translation is CASRTSGSSYNEQFF.

This clone turned up a few times. The chain carries TRBV11-1 and TRBJ1-3; D may be TRBD1 (6 bases). V lost 6 bases to trimming and J lost 3 bases, with 12 bases between them. Germline CDR1 reads SGHAT; CDR2 reads FQDESV (reference sequence). This CDR3 is 14 amino acids long. The CDR3: CASSQQGFGNTIYF. The CDR3 nucleotides are TGTGCCAGCAGTCAACAGGGATTTGGAAACACCATATATTTT.

The chain carries TRBV3-1 (or the pseudogene TRBV3-2) and TRBJ1-6; tentatively, D is TRBD1 (6 bases). Germline assignment: CDR1 LGHDT and CDR2 YNNKEL (reference sequence). V was clipped by 1 base and J by 7 bases, with 8 bases between them. The CDR3 extends over 14 amino acids. CDR3 nucleotides: TGTGCCAGCAGCCAAGCGGACAGAAATTCACCCCTCCACTTT. Translating it yields CASSQADRNSPLHF.

This CDR3 reads CASSEWQGALNTEAFF. DNA for the CDR3: TGTGCCAGCAGTGAGTGGCAGGGGGCCTTGAACACTGAAGCTTTCTTT. J is TRBJ1-1 and V is TRBV6-1; TRBD1 matches at 8 bases. CDR1 is MNHNS, CDR2 SASEGT, per germline. The V segment lost 3 bases and the J segment 0 bases; nucleotides outside the gene matches: 6. The CDR3 consists of 16 residues.

This chain joins TRBV7-3 and TRBJ1-1, with 7 bases lining up with TRBD1. Germline V gene data show CDR1 as SGHTA and CDR2 as FQGTGA. The length of the CDR3 is 15 residues. With 0 bases clipped from V and 5 bases from J, the junction kept 6 bases outside the gene matches. CDR3 sequence: CASSLTPGRGTEAFF. CDR3 coding DNA: TGTGCCAGCAGCTTAACGCCCGGCAGGGGGACTGAAGCTTTCTTT.

J is TRBJ2-3 and V is TRBV6-5; perhaps TRBD1 as D (8 bases). The CDR3 contains 15 residues. Trimming pared 8 bases from V and 5 bases from J, leaving 20 bases between. In germline, CDR1 is MNHEY, CDR2 SVGAGI. The CDR3 DNA is TGTGCCAGCGGAATCACAGGGGGGGCTATAGATACGCAGTATTTT. This codes for CASGITGGAIDTQYF.

The rearrangement joins TRBV5-4 to TRBJ2-7, with 11 bases that match TRBD2. V was pared by 0 bases and J by 5 bases, with 4 bases of the junction left unmatched. The length of the CDR3 is 15 residues. Germline CDR1 SGHNT, CDR2 YYREEE (reference sequence). CDR3 protein: CASSLGSGGAHEQYV. In DNA form, the CDR3 reads TGTGCCAGCAGCTTGGGTAGCGGGGGGGCCCACGAGCAGTACGTC.

This clone came up a few times. The V call is TRBV7-9, the J call TRBJ2-1, with D uncertain. Germline lookup yields CDR1 SEHNR and CDR2 FQNEAQ (reference sequence). With 1 base removed from V and 9 bases from J, the gap between germline ends came to 16 bases. CDR3 length: 15 amino acids. As DNA, the CDR3 is TGTGCCAGCAGCTTAGGGTCTACCCGGCGCGGTGAGCAGTTCTTC. Its translation: CASSLGSTRRGEQFF.

The rearrangement links TRBV27 to TRBJ2-2; D gene unclear. This CDR3 spans 13 amino acids. Germline V lookup: CDR1 MNHEY, CDR2 SMNVEV (reference sequence). Trimming pared 6 bases from V and 0 bases from J, leaving 5 bases between. DNA for the CDR3: TGTGCCAGCAGGCCCACGAACACCGGGGAGCTGTTTTTT. It specifies CASRPTNTGELFF.

The V gene is TRBV4-2, the J gene TRBJ2-7, with 12 bases aligning to TRBD2. Losses at the gene ends were 4 bases for V and 2 bases for J; bases not matched to a gene: 3. The CDR3 extends over 15 amino acids. Germline CDR1 is LGHNA and CDR2 is YNFKEQ. In nucleotides, the CDR3 is TGTGCCAGCAGCCTCGGACTAGCGGGGCCCTACGAGCAGTACGTC. This sequence encodes CASSLGLAGPYEQYV.

The rearrangement uses TRBV5-4 and TRBJ2-1; tentative D call: TRBD2 (5 bases). The CDR3 covers 15 residues. Looked up from germline, CDR1 is SGHNT and CDR2 is YYREEE (reference sequence). The V gene lost 0 bases and the J gene lost 6 bases, with 13 bases spanning the gap. CDR3 protein: CASSLAASRGNEQFF. DNA for the CDR3: TGTGCCAGCAGCTTGGCGGCTAGCCGCGGCAATGAGCAGTTCTTC.

The V call is TRBV4-2, the J call TRBJ1-5, with D uncertain. Trimming stripped 1 base from V and 6 bases from J, with 10 bases between. This CDR3 has 14 amino acids. Germline V gene sequence: CDR1 LGHNA, CDR2 YNFKEQ. The CDR3 DNA reads as TGTGCCAGCAGCCAAGGCGAGAGGAGTCAGCCCCAGCATTTT. Protein product: CASSQGERSQPQHF.

The CDR3 DNA reads TGTGCCAGTAGTTCCCGCCGGACAGGGATCTACGAGCAGTACTTC. Protein product: CASSSRRTGIYEQYF. This chain connects TRBV19 to TRBJ2-7; the match to TRBD1 covers 8 bases. Germline assignment: CDR1 LNHDA and CDR2 SQIVND (reference sequence). With V trimmed by 5 bases and J by 3 bases, 9 bases remained unmatched. The length of the CDR3 is 15 residues.

This chain uses TRBV3-1 (or the pseudogene TRBV3-2) with TRBJ1-6; tentatively, D is TRBD1 (6 bases). V lost 7 bases to trimming and J lost 1 base, with 8 bases between them. The CDR3 covers 14 residues. From germline, CDR1 is LGHDT and CDR2 YNNKEL (reference sequence). CDR3 sequence: CASNRGSYNSPLHF. In nucleotides, the CDR3 is TGTGCCAGCAATAGGGGGTCCTATAATTCACCCCTCCACTTT.

This clone was counted between two and nine times. The chain is built from TRBV7-9 and TRBJ2-5, with TRBD2 as a possible D gene (5 bases). The CDR3 loop spans 13 amino acids. V dropped 11 bases and J dropped 3 bases, with 16 bases sitting between them. The germline gives CDR1 SEHNR, CDR2 FQNEAQ (reference sequence). CDR3 amino acids: CAYQDGSEETQYF. CDR3 bases: TGTGCCTATCAGGATGGTAGCGAAGAGACCCAGTACTTC.

This clone was detected a few times. The J gene is TRBJ2-3, the V gene TRBV2; TRBD1 matches at 8 bases. This CDR3 is built from 15 residues. The ends lost 4 bases at V and 1 base at J; junction bases unmatched: 4. From germline, CDR1 is SNHLY and CDR2 FYNNEI. CDR3 loop: CASSAPGQGTDTQYF. CDR3 DNA sequence: TGTGCCAGCAGTGCCCCGGGACAGGGCACAGATACGCAGTATTTT.

This chain connects TRBV28 to TRBJ2-5; no clear D gene. Trimming shortened V by 2 bases and J by 3 bases, and 10 bases separated the two germline ends. This CDR3 is 14 amino acids long. Germline assignment: CDR1 MDHEN and CDR2 SYDVKM. For the CDR3, the DNA is TGTGCCAGCAGTTTAGACGGGTACAAAGAGACCCAGTACTTC. Its protein product is CASSLDGYKETQYF.